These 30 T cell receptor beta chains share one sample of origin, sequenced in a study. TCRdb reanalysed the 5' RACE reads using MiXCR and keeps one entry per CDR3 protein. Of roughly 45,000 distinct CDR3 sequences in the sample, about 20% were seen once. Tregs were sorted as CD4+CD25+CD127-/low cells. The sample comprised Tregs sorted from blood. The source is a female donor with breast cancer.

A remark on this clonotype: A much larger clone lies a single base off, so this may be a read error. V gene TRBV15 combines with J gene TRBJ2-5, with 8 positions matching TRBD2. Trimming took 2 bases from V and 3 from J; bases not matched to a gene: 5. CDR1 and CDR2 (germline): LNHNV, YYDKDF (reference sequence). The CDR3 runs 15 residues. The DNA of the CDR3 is TGTGCCACCAGCAGAACAAGTAGCGGGGAAGAGACCCAGTACTTC. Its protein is CATSRTSSGEETQYF.

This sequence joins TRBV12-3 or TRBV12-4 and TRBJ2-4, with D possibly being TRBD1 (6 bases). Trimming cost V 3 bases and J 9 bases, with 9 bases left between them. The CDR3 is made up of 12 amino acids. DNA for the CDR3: TGTGCCAGCAGTTTTAGGGGGAGCATTCAGTACTTC. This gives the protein CASSFRGSIQYF.

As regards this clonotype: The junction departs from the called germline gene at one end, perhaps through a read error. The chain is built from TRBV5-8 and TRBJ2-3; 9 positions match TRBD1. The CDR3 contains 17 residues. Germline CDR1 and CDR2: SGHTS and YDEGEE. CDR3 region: CASSMTGTGFSTDTPYF. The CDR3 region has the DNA TGTGCCAGCAGCATGACCGGGACAGGGTTTAGCACAGATACGCCGTATTTT.

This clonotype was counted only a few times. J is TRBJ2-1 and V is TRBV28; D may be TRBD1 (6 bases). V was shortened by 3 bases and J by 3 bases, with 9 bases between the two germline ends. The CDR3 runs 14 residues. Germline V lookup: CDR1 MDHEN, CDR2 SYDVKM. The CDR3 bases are TGTGCCAGCAGTTTTATACAGGGCTACAATGAGCAGTTCTTC. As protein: CASSFIQGYNEQFF.

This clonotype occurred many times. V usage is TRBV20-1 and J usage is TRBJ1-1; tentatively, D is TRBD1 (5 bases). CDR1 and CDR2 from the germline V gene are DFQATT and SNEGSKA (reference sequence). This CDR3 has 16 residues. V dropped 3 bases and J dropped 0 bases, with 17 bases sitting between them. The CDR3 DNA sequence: TGCAGTGCTAGTAGGTCCCTCCGGGACCTGAACACTGAAGCTTTCTTT. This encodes CSASRSLRDLNTEAFF.

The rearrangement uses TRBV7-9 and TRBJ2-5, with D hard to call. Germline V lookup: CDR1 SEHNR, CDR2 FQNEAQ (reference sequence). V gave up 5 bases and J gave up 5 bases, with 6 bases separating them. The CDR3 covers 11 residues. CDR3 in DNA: TGTGCCAGCAGCCCCTCGGAGACCCAGTACTTC. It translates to CASSPSETQYF.

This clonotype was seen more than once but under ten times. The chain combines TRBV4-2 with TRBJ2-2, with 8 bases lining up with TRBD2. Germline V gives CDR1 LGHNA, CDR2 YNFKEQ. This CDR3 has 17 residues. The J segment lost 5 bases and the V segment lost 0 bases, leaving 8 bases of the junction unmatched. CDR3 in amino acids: CASSQDRSSGRTGELFF. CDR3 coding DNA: TGTGCCAGCAGCCAAGATCGATCGAGCGGGAGAACCGGGGAGCTGTTTTTT.

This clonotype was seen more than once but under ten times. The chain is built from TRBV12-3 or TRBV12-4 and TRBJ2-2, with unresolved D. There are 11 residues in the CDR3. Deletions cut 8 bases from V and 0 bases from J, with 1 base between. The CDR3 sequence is CASSNTGELFF. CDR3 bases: TGTGCCAGCTCGAACACCGGGGAGCTGTTTTTT.

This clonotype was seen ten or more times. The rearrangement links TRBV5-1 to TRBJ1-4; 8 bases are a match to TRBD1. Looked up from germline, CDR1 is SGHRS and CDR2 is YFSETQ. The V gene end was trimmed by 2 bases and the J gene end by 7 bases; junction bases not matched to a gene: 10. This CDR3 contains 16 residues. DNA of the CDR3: TGCGCCAGCAGCTTTGGGCAGGGGGCTCGCGGTGAAAAACTGTTTTTT. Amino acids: CASSFGQGARGEKLFF.

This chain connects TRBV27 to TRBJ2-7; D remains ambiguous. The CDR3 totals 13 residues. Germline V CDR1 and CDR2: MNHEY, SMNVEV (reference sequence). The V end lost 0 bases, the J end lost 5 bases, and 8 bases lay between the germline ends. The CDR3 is CASSLSPKHEQYF. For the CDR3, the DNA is TGTGCCAGCAGTTTATCGCCCAAGCACGAGCAGTACTTC.

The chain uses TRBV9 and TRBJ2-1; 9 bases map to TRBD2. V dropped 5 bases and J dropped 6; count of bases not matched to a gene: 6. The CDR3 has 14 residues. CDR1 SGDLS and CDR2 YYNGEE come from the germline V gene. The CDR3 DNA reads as TGTGCCAGCAGTAGCGGGAGTTTCCGCAATGAGCAGTTCTTC. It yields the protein CASSSGSFRNEQFF.

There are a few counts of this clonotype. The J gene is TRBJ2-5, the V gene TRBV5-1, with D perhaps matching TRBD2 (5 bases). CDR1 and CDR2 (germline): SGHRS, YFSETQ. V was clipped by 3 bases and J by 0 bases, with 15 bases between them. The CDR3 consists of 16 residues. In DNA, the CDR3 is TGCGCCAGCAGCTATAACCGGGATGGAGACCAAGAGACCCAGTACTTC. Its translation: CASSYNRDGDQETQYF.

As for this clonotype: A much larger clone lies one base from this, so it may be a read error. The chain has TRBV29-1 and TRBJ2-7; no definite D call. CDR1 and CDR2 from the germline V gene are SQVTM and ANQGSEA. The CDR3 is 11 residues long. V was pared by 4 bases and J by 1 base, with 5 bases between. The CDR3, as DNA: TGCAGCGTTGGTAGGTCCTACGAGCAGTACTTC. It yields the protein CSVGRSYEQYF.

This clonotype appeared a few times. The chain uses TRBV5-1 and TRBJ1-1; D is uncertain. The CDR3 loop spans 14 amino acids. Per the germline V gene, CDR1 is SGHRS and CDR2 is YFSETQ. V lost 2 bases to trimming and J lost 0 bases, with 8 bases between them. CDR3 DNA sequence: TGCGCCAGCAGCTTATCGGGTATGAACACTGAAGCTTTCTTT. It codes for CASSLSGMNTEAFF.

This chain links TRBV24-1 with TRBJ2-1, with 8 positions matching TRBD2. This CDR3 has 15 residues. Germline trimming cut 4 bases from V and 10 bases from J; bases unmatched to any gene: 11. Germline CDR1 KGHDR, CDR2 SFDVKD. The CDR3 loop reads CATSDPGVAGLEQFF. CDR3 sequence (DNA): TGTGCCACCAGTGACCCCGGGGTAGCGGGGTTAGAGCAGTTCTTC.

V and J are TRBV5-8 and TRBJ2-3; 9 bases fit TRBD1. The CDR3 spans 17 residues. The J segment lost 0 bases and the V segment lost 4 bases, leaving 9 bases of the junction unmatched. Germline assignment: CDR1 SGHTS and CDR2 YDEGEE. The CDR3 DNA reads TGTGCCAGCAGCATGACCGGGACAGGGTTTAGCACAGATACGCAGTATTTT. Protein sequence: CASSMTGTGFSTDTQYF. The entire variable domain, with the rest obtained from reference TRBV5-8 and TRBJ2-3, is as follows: EAGVTQSPTHLIKTRGQQATLRCSPISGHTSVYWYQQALGLGLQFLLWYDEGEERNRGNFPPRFSGRQFPNYSSELNVNALELEDSALYLCASSMTGTGFSTDTQYFGPGTRLTVL.

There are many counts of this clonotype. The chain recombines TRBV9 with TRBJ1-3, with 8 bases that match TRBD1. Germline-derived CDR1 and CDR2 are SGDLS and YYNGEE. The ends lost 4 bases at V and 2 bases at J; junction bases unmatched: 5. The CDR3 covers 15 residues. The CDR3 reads CASSSGQGPGNTIYF. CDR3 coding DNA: TGTGCCAGCAGCTCCGGACAGGGACCTGGAAACACCATATATTTT.

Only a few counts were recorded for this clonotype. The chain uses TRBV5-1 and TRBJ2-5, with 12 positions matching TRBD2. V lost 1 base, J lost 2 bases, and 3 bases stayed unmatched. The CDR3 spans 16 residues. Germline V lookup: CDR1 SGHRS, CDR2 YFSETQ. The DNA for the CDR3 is TGCGCCAGCAGCTTGTCGACTAGCGGGAGACAAGAGACCCAGTACTTC. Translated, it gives CASSLSTSGRQETQYF.

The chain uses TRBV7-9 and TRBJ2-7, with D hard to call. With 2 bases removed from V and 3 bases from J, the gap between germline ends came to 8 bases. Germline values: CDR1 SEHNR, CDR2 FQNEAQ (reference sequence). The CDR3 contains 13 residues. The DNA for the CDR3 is TGTGCCAGCAGCTTACCCCCGCGCTACGAGCAGTACTTC. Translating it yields CASSLPPRYEQYF.

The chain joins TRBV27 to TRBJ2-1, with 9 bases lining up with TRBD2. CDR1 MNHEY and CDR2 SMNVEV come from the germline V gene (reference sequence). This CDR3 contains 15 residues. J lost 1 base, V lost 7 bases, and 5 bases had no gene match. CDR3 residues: CASNLGLASYNEQFF. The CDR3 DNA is TGTGCCAGCAACTTGGGACTAGCATCCTACAATGAGCAGTTCTTC.

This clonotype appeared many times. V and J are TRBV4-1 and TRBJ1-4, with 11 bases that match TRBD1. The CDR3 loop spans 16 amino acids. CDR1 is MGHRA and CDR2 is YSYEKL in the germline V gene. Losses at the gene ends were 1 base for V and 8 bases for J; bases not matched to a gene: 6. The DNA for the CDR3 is TGCGCCAGCAGCCAAGCCGGGACAGGGGGACGAGAAAAACTGTTTTTT. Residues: CASSQAGTGGREKLFF.

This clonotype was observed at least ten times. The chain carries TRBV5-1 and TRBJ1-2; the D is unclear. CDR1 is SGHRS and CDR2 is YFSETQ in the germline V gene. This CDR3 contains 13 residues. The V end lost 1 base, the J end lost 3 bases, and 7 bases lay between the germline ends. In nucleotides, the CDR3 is TGCGCCAGCAGCTTGAGGGCCGACTATGGCTACACCTTC. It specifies CASSLRADYGYTF.

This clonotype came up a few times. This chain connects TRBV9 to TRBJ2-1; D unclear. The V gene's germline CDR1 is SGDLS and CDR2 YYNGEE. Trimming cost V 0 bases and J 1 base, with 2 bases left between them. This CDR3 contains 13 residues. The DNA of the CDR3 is TGTGCCAGCAGCGTAGGTTCCTACAATGAGCAGTTCTTC. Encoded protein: CASSVGSYNEQFF. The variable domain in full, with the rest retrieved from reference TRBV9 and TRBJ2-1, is DSGVTQTPKHLITATGQRVTLRCSPRSGDLSVYWYQQSLDQGLQFLIQYYNGEERAKGNILERFSAQQFPDLHSELNLSSLELGDSALYFCASSVGSYNEQFFGPGTRLTVL.

The CDR3 loop reads CASIPSGRARGETQYF. As DNA, the CDR3 is TGTGCCAGCATACCCAGCGGGAGGGCCAGAGGGGAGACCCAGTACTTC. The gene calls are TRBV2 and TRBJ2-5; TRBD2 agrees at 10 bases. The CDR3 spans 16 residues. Germline V gene data show CDR1 as SNHLY and CDR2 as FYNNEI. V lost 7 bases and J lost 5; bases outside the gene matches: 13. The full variable domain, in which reference TRBV2 and TRBJ2-5 provide the parts outside the CDR3, is EPEVTQTPSHQVTQMGQEVILRCVPISNHLYFYWYRQILGQKVEFLVSFYNNEISEKSEIFDDQFSVERPDGSNFTLKIRSTKLEDSAMYFCASIPSGRARGETQYFGPGTRLLVL.

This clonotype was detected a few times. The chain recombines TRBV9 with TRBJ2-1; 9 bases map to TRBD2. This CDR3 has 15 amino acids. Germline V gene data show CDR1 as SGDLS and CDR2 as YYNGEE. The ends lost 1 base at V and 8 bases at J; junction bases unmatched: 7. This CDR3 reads CASSVLAGVIDEQFF. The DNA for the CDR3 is TGTGCCAGCAGCGTATTAGCGGGAGTTATCGATGAGCAGTTCTTC.

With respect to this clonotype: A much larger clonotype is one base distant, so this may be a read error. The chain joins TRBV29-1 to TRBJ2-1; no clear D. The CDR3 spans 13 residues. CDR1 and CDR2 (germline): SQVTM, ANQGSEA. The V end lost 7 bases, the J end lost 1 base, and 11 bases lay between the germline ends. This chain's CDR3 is CSDDGLSYNEQFF. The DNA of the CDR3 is TGCAGCGATGACGGATTATCCTACAATGAGCAGTTCTTC.

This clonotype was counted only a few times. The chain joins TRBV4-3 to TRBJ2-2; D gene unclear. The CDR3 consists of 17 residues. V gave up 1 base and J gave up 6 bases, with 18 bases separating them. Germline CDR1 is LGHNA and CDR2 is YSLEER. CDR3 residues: CASSQGLWLNDAGELFF. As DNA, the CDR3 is TGCGCCAGCAGCCAAGGTCTCTGGCTAAACGACGCCGGGGAGCTGTTTTTT.

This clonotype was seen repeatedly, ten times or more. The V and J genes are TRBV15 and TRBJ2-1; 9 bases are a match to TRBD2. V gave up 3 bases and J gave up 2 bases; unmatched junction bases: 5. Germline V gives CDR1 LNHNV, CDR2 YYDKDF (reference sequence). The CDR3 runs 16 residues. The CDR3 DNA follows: TGTGCCACCAGCAGCTATCTAGCGGGGACCTACAATGAGCAGTTCTTC. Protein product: CATSSYLAGTYNEQFF.

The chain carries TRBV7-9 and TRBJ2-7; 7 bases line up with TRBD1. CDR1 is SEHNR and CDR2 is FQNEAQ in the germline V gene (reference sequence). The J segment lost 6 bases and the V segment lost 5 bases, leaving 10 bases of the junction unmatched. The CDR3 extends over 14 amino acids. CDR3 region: CASSTRDRLFEQYF. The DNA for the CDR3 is TGTGCCAGCAGCACCCGGGACAGACTCTTCGAGCAGTACTTC.

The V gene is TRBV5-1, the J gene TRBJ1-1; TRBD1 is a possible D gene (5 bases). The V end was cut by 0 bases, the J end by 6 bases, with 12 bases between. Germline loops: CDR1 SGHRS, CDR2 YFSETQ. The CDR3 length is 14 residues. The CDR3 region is CASSLGNGDSEAFF. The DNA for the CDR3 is TGCGCCAGCAGCTTGGGGAATGGGGACTCTGAAGCTTTCTTT.